This TCR beta chain was recorded in a study of blood T cell repertoires in COVID-19. Original processing methods: Reference gene primer amplification in the assay estimated nucleated cell counts. TCRdb's copy holds only in-frame clones and misses some; the assay was immunoSEQ multiplex PCR. Clone size and V and J calls were adopted from that table, with D and trimming inferred from the DNA. The data show 250,000 or so clones, with roughly 86% seen just once and about 2.7% held by the top ten. Participant reports of clinical history set cohort assignment. J lost 0 bases, V lost 7 bases, and 7 bases had no gene match. CDR3 length: 17 residues. CDR1 LGHNT and CDR2 FRNRAP come from the germline V gene.

Source material: PBMCs or T cells enriched from blood (not recorded which). This sequence joins TRBV12-5 and TRBJ2-1; 12 bases map to TRBD2. This TCR derives from a woman under 30 who had recovered from COVID-19. The CDR3: CASELLLAGGSYNEQFF. For the CDR3, the DNA is TGTGCTAGTGAACTCCTACTAGCGGGGGGCTCCTACAATGAGCAGTTCTTC.